One sample yielded the 16 T cell receptor beta chains listed below, sequenced in a study of cytomegalovirus exposure and HLA in healthy donors. PCR employed 60 Vbeta and 13 Jbeta primers. Here immunoSEQ multiplex PCR was the method, and the copy in TCRdb shows in-frame clones only, minus some. The sample holds more than 150,000 clones; roughly 80% are singletons and the top ten take 0.38%. Sequenced sample: PBMCs. The receptor set was obtained from a boy between 2 and 10 years old in good health and CMV-seronegative.

This clone was detected only a few times. The J gene is TRBJ2-3, the V gene TRBV6-1; D gene uncertain. The germline V gene encodes CDR1 MNHNS and CDR2 SASEGT. CDR3 length: 14 residues. The V and J ends lost 4 bases and 2 bases respectively, with 10 bases between them. Here the CDR3 reads CASSGLQLTDTQYF. The CDR3 coding sequence is TGTGCCAGCAGTGGACTCCAGCTCACAGATACGCAGTATTTT.

The chain recombines TRBV6-6 with TRBJ2-7; TRBD2 might be the D (5 bases). The CDR3 contains 12 residues. The germline V gene encodes CDR1 MNHNY and CDR2 SVGAGI (reference sequence). Trimming left V 2 bases short and J 3 bases short, with 5 bases between. Written as DNA, the CDR3 is TGTGCCAGCAGTTACCGGGACTACGAGCAGTACTTC. Protein: CASSYRDYEQYF.

This CDR3 is CSVRATANTEAFF. The CDR3 DNA is TGCAGCGTTCGAGCCACAGCAAACACTGAAGCTTTCTTT. V and J are TRBV29-1 and TRBJ1-1; unclear D gene. CDR3 length: 13 residues. Germline lookup yields CDR1 SQVTM and CDR2 ANQGSEA. V lost 5 bases, J lost 2 bases, and 12 bases lay in between. Supplemented by reference TRBV29-1 and TRBJ1-1, the full variable domain reads SAVISQKPSRDICQRGTSLTIQCQVDSQVTMMFWYRQQPGQSLTLIATANQGSEATYESGFVIDKFPISRPNLTFSTLTVSNMSPEDSSIYLCSVRATANTEAFFGQGTRLTVV.

This clone was detected a few times. The chain has TRBV28 and TRBJ1-4; D remains unclear. CDR3 length: 14 residues. Germline lookup yields CDR1 MDHEN and CDR2 SYDVKM. Trimming cost V 6 bases and J 5 bases, with 13 bases left between them. CDR3 protein: CASSLVRKNEKLFF. For the CDR3, the DNA is TGTGCCAGCAGCCTGGTGAGGAAAAATGAAAAACTGTTTTTT.

The chain recombines TRBV5-8 with TRBJ2-1, with 10 bases that match TRBD2. The CDR3 spans 13 residues. Germline V gene data show CDR1 as SGHTS and CDR2 as YDEGEE. Trimming took 5 bases from V and 4 from J; bases not matched to a gene: 0. The CDR3 loop is CASSSGGYNEQFF. DNA of the CDR3: TGTGCCAGCAGTAGCGGGGGGTACAATGAGCAGTTCTTC.

The rearrangement links TRBV2 to TRBJ2-1; D uncertain. V was shortened by 5 bases and J by 6 bases, with 5 bases between the two germline ends. CDR1 is SNHLY, CDR2 FYNNEI, per germline. The CDR3 sequence is 11 residues long. CDR3 in amino acids: CASSPFNEQFF. CDR3 nucleotides: TGTGCCAGCAGTCCTTTCAATGAGCAGTTCTTC.

The rearrangement links TRBV11-2 to TRBJ1-2; D not resolved. The CDR3 runs 13 residues. In germline, CDR1 is SGHAT, CDR2 FQNNGV. V lost 1 base and J lost 8, with 11 bases in between. The CDR3 DNA follows: TGTGCCAGCAGCTTAGGGCCAGGAGGAGGCTACACCTTC. Amino acids: CASSLGPGGGYTF.

This chain connects TRBV30 to TRBJ2-3, with 12 bases lining up with TRBD2. Germline V gene data show CDR1 as GTSNPN and CDR2 as SVGIG (reference sequence). The ends lost 5 bases at V and 0 bases at J; junction bases unmatched: 6. This CDR3 is built from 16 residues. The CDR3: CAWGTGTSGSTDTQYF. In DNA form, the CDR3 reads TGTGCCTGGGGAACCGGGACTAGCGGGAGCACAGATACGCAGTATTTT.

The chain carries TRBV6-5 and TRBJ2-7; D gene unclear. The CDR3 is 14 residues long. CDR1 is MNHEY, CDR2 SVGAGI, per germline. V dropped 2 bases and J dropped 2 bases, with 10 bases sitting between them. CDR3 in amino acids: CASSYGGHPYEQYF. The CDR3 DNA is TGTGCCAGCAGTTACGGTGGGCACCCCTACGAGCAGTACTTC.

The rearrangement joins TRBV7-8 to TRBJ2-7, with D uncertain. This CDR3 has 13 residues. The V and J ends lost 1 base and 7 bases respectively, with 11 bases between them. Germline values: CDR1 SGHVS, CDR2 FQNEAQ. This chain's CDR3 is CASSLGGLREQYF. As DNA, the CDR3 is TGTGCCAGCAGCTTAGGTGGCCTCAGGGAGCAGTACTTC. The whole variable domain, remainder taken from reference TRBV7-8 and TRBJ2-7, is GAGVSQSPRYKVAKRGQDVALRCDPISGHVSLFWYQQALGQGPEFLTYFQNEAQLDKSGLPSDRFFAERPEGSVSTLKIQRTQQEDSAVYLCASSLGGLREQYFGPGTRLTVT.

The chain combines TRBV27 with TRBJ1-2, with TRBD1 as a possible D gene (6 bases). Trimming stripped 2 bases from V and 4 bases from J, with 14 bases between. Germline values: CDR1 MNHEY, CDR2 SMNVEV (reference sequence). This CDR3 is 15 amino acids long. DNA for the CDR3: TGTGCCAGCAGTTTAGGCCAGGGGCATGGCTATGGCTACACCTTC. As protein: CASSLGQGHGYGYTF.

V is TRBV6-5 and J is TRBJ1-4; tentatively, D is TRBD1 (5 bases). The germline V gene has CDR1 MNHEY and CDR2 SVGAGI. The CDR3 runs to 15 residues. Trimming took off 6 bases at V and 5 bases at J, with 16 bases between the two ends. The CDR3 loop is CASSAGWGRNEKLFF. DNA for the CDR3: TGTGCCAGCAGCGCCGGTTGGGGGAGGAATGAAAAACTGTTTTTT.

This chain links TRBV5-8 with TRBJ2-7; a possible D gene is TRBD1 (6 bases). Germline V gene lookup returns CDR1 SGHTS and CDR2 YDEGEE. The V end was cut by 5 bases, the J end by 5 bases, with 11 bases between. CDR3 length: 12 residues. In nucleotides, the CDR3 is TGTGCCAGCAGGAGGGACATCCACGAGCAGTACTTC. It specifies CASRRDIHEQYF.

V gene TRBV5-1 combines with J gene TRBJ2-2; 8 nucleotides match TRBD1. Trimming took 4 bases from V and 1 from J; bases not matched to a gene: 6. This CDR3 comprises 16 residues. Germline values: CDR1 SGHRS, CDR2 YFSETQ. CDR3 sequence (DNA): TGCGCCAGCAGCCCGGACAGGGTTTGGAACACCGGGGAGCTGTTTTTT. Translated: CASSPDRVWNTGELFF.

This clone occurred a few times. This chain links TRBV6-5 with TRBJ2-1; 7 nucleotides match TRBD1. This CDR3 region has 14 residues. Germline assignment: CDR1 MNHEY and CDR2 SVGAGI. With 6 bases clipped from V and 0 bases from J, the junction kept 2 bases outside the gene matches. CDR3 DNA sequence: TGTGCCAGCAGAAGACAGGGCTCCTACAATGAGCAGTTCTTC. Residues: CASRRQGSYNEQFF.

This clone was seen a single time. The genes are TRBV7-5 and TRBJ2-7; the table's D call TRBD1 went unverified against the DNA. TRBV7-5 is a documented pseudogene. The CDR3 is 14 residues long. The CDR3 DNA sequence: TGTGTCAGAAGCTTACCAGGGGACTCCTACGAGCAGTACTTC. Protein: CVRSLPGDSYEQYF.